The source of this T cell receptor (beta chain) is a study of cytomegalovirus exposure and HLA in healthy donors. Study-wide background: Researchers previously reported finding more than 100 million unique TCR beta sequences from approximately 190 million T cells.

Turning to this clone: At one boundary the junction diverges from the germline segment, which might be a read error.

Every donor was a healthy person donating bone marrow. The PCR contained 60 Vbeta and 13 Jbeta primers. The repertoire was sequenced with immunoSEQ multiplex PCR; TCRdb's copy has only in-frame clones and lacks some. Of 75,000 to 95,000 clones listed, around 66% are singletons. Germline lookup yields CDR1 MNHEY and CDR2 SMNVEV (reference sequence). The CDR3 has 13 amino acids. Sequencing was performed on PBMCs. V usage is TRBV27 and J usage is TRBJ1-1; 10 nucleotides line up with TRBD1. The TCR was taken from a man aged 25 to 40 in good health and CMV-seronegative. The CDR3 spells CASNRQGASGRIF. The CDR3 nucleotides read TGTGCCAGCAACCGACAGGGGGCGAGCGGGAGGATCTTT.